Listed below are T cell receptor beta chains from one sample, sequenced in a study of blood T cell repertoires in COVID-19. The repertoire was sequenced with immunoSEQ multiplex PCR; TCRdb's copy has only in-frame clones and lacks some. Of 100,000 to 120,000 clones listed, more than 80% are singletons. The sample was peripheral blood. The receptor set was obtained from a woman aged 55-69 years with COVID-19, enrolled during active disease. Both conserved end residues are part of each CDR3. A D gene is named only where the DNA matches it firmly. The size entry is marked missing in some rows and otherwise reads once, few, many or a size class.

cdr3_aa: CASSPNSENEETQYF
cdr3_nt: TGTGCCAGCAGCCCCAACAGTGAGAATGAGGAGACCCAGTACTTC
d_call: .
clone_size: few
j_call: TRBJ2-5
v_call: TRBV7-6

cdr3_aa: CASSPTPGTSGGASGELFF
cdr3_nt: TGTGCCAGCAGCCCCACCCCCGGGACTAGCGGGGGGGCGTCCGGGGAGCTGTTTTTT
d_call: TRBD2
clone_size: .
j_call: TRBJ2-2
v_call: TRBV7-2

cdr3_aa: CATSDLGGSDYNEQFF
cdr3_nt: TGTGCCACCAGTGATTTGGGAGGGTCCGACTACAATGAGCAGTTCTTC
d_call: .
clone_size: .
j_call: TRBJ2-1
v_call: TRBV24-1

cdr3_aa: CATSNPLGKNLLIGYEQYF
cdr3_nt: TGTGCCACCAGCAACCCACTAGGTAAAAACCTTCTGATAGGCTACGAGCAGTACTTC
d_call: .
clone_size: .
j_call: TRBJ2-7
v_call: TRBV15

cdr3_aa: CASSVGQGPNYGYTF
cdr3_nt: TGTGCCAGCAGCGTAGGGCAGGGCCCTAACTATGGCTACACCTTC
d_call: .
clone_size: .
j_call: TRBJ1-2
v_call: TRBV9

cdr3_aa: CASSLWGGGEMNTEAFF
cdr3_nt: TGTGCCAGCAGTTTATGGGGGGGAGGAGAAATGAACACTGAAGCTTTCTTT
d_call: .
clone_size: .
j_call: TRBJ1-1
v_call: TRBV28

cdr3_aa: CASSLALRGYTF
cdr3_nt: TGTGCCAGCAGCTTAGCCCTACGAGGCTACACCTTC
d_call: .
clone_size: .
j_call: TRBJ1-2
v_call: TRBV11-2

cdr3_aa: CASSFATGQGAPDTQYF
cdr3_nt: TGTGCCAGCTCATTTGCTACGGGACAGGGGGCGCCAGATACGCAGTATTTT
d_call: TRBD1
clone_size: .
j_call: TRBJ2-3
v_call: TRBV18

cdr3_aa: CASSYSAGDSYGYTF
cdr3_nt: TGTGCCAGCAGTTACTCAGCCGGGGATTCCTATGGCTACACCTTC
d_call: .
clone_size: .
j_call: TRBJ1-2
v_call: TRBV6-5

cdr3_aa: CASSQDTGRFDGYTF
cdr3_nt: TGCGCCAGCAGCCAAGATACAGGGAGATTTGATGGCTACACCTTC
d_call: .
clone_size: .
j_call: TRBJ1-2
v_call: TRBV4-1

cdr3_aa: CASSLLLAGGNQETQYF
cdr3_nt: TGCGCCAGCAGCTTGTTACTAGCGGGGGGAAACCAAGAGACCCAGTACTTC
d_call: TRBD2
clone_size: once
j_call: TRBJ2-5
v_call: TRBV5-1

cdr3_aa: CASRFTAALLGGNTIYF
cdr3_nt: TGTGCAAGTCGCTTTACGGCGGCCCTCTTAGGCGGAAACACCATATATTTT
d_call: .
clone_size: .
j_call: TRBJ1-3
v_call: TRBV12-2

cdr3_aa: CAGIKQGLIHGYTF
cdr3_nt: TGTGCCGGCATTAAACAGGGCTTAATTCATGGCTACACCTTC
d_call: .
clone_size: .
j_call: TRBJ1-2
v_call: TRBV7-9

cdr3_aa: CSAKPIPGYTF
cdr3_nt: TGCAGTGCGAAGCCTATTCCCGGCTACACCTTC
d_call: .
clone_size: .
j_call: TRBJ1-2
v_call: TRBV20-1

cdr3_aa: CASSLGVWQPQHF
cdr3_nt: TGTGCCAGCAGCTTAGGAGTTTGGCAGCCCCAGCATTTT
d_call: .
clone_size: .
j_call: TRBJ1-5
v_call: TRBV7-6

cdr3_aa: CASSLARAPLHF
cdr3_nt: TGTGCCAGCAGTCTAGCTAGGGCACCCCTCCACTTT
d_call: .
clone_size: once
j_call: TRBJ1-6
v_call: TRBV27

cdr3_aa: CASSRQNTGELFF
cdr3_nt: TGTGCCAGCAGCAGACAAAACACCGGGGAGCTGTTTTTT
d_call: .
clone_size: .
j_call: TRBJ2-2
v_call: TRBV5-4

cdr3_aa: CASTTGTDNYGYTF
cdr3_nt: TGTGCCAGCACCACTGGAACAGACAACTATGGCTACACCTTC
d_call: .
clone_size: .
j_call: TRBJ1-2
v_call: TRBV28

cdr3_aa: CATSGLGQVNEKLFF
cdr3_nt: TGTGCCACCAGCGGTCTGGGACAGGTTAATGAAAAACTGTTTTTT
d_call: TRBD1
clone_size: .
j_call: TRBJ1-4
v_call: TRBV15

cdr3_aa: CASSLWTGYNSPLHF
cdr3_nt: TGTGCCAGCAGTTTATGGACAGGCTATAATTCACCCCTCCACTTT
d_call: .
clone_size: .
j_call: TRBJ1-6
v_call: TRBV28

cdr3_aa: CATSDSPGPDTGELFF
cdr3_nt: TGTGCCACCAGTGATTCCCCAGGTCCCGACACCGGGGAGCTGTTTTTT
d_call: .
clone_size: .
j_call: TRBJ2-2
v_call: TRBV24-1

cdr3_aa: CATSRTTGTGNTIYF
cdr3_nt: TGTGCCACCAGCAGAACTACAGGGACAGGAAACACCATATATTTT
d_call: .
clone_size: .
j_call: TRBJ1-3
v_call: TRBV15

cdr3_aa: CASSLRAGPGNTIYF
cdr3_nt: TGTGCCAGCAGTTTGAGGGCAGGGCCTGGAAACACCATATATTTT
d_call: .
clone_size: .
j_call: TRBJ1-3
v_call: TRBV5-8

cdr3_aa: CASSFRGGAEFF
cdr3_nt: TGTGCCAGCAGTTTTCGCGGGGGCGCCGAGTTCTTC
d_call: .
clone_size: few
j_call: TRBJ2-1
v_call: TRBV27

cdr3_aa: CSVAHGGNYGYTF
cdr3_nt: TGCAGCGTTGCCCATGGCGGAAACTATGGCTACACCTTC
d_call: .
clone_size: .
j_call: TRBJ1-2
v_call: TRBV29-1

cdr3_aa: CASSDGTSGGNRNEQFF
cdr3_nt: TGTGCCAGCAGCGACGGGACTAGCGGGGGAAACAGAAATGAGCAGTTCTTC
d_call: TRBD2
clone_size: .
j_call: TRBJ2-1
v_call: TRBV9

cdr3_aa: CASSLAGANTGELFF
cdr3_nt: TGTGCCAGCAGCTTGGCGGGGGCGAACACCGGGGAGCTGTTTTTT
d_call: .
clone_size: .
j_call: TRBJ2-2
v_call: TRBV5-8

cdr3_aa: CAKPTGSGSPLHF
cdr3_nt: TGTGCCAAACCAACAGGGTCAGGTTCACCCCTCCACTTT
d_call: .
clone_size: few
j_call: TRBJ1-6
v_call: TRBV19

cdr3_aa: CASSLKGTYEQYF
cdr3_nt: TGCGCCAGCAGCTTGAAGGGGACCTACGAGCAGTACTTC
d_call: .
clone_size: .
j_call: TRBJ2-7
v_call: TRBV5-1

cdr3_aa: CASAASSYNEQFF
cdr3_nt: TGTGCCAGCGCGGCCTCCTCCTACAATGAGCAGTTCTTC
d_call: .
clone_size: few
j_call: TRBJ2-1
v_call: TRBV28

cdr3_aa: CSASHGTMKETQYF
cdr3_nt: TGCAGTGCTAGTCACGGTACCATGAAAGAGACCCAGTACTTC
d_call: .
clone_size: .
j_call: TRBJ2-5
v_call: TRBV20-1

cdr3_aa: CASSGDRSRPEAFF
cdr3_nt: TGTGCCAGCAGCGGGGACAGGAGCCGACCTGAAGCTTTCTTT
d_call: TRBD1
clone_size: .
j_call: TRBJ1-1
v_call: TRBV5-4

cdr3_aa: CASSVGPLSQGSTGELFF
cdr3_nt: TGTGCCAGCAGCGTAGGTCCTTTGTCCCAGGGAAGCACCGGGGAGCTGTTTTTT
d_call: .
clone_size: .
j_call: TRBJ2-2
v_call: TRBV9

cdr3_aa: CASSYSYFDSSQGDRYEQYF
cdr3_nt: TGTGCCAGCAGTTACTCCTATTTCGACTCATCACAGGGGGACCGCTACGAGCAGTACTTC
d_call: TRBD1
clone_size: once
j_call: TRBJ2-7
v_call: TRBV6-2/TRBV6-3

cdr3_aa: CASSQEHPRNQPQHF
cdr3_nt: TGCGCCAGCAGCCAAGAACACCCACGTAATCAGCCCCAGCATTTT
d_call: .
clone_size: .
j_call: TRBJ1-5
v_call: TRBV4-3

cdr3_aa: CASSHGQGRQETQYF
cdr3_nt: TGCGCCAGCAGCCACGGACAGGGGCGACAAGAGACCCAGTACTTC
d_call: TRBD1
clone_size: once
j_call: TRBJ2-5
v_call: TRBV5-1

cdr3_aa: CASTPQVRGSYNEQFF
cdr3_nt: TGTGCCAGCACACCTCAGGTGAGGGGGTCCTACAATGAGCAGTTCTTC
d_call: .
clone_size: .
j_call: TRBJ2-1
v_call: TRBV7-6

cdr3_aa: CSVGQIQETQYF
cdr3_nt: TGCAGCGTAGGACAGATCCAAGAGACCCAGTACTTC
d_call: .
clone_size: .
j_call: TRBJ2-5
v_call: TRBV29-1

cdr3_aa: CASISTGVDYGYTF
cdr3_nt: TGTGCCAGCATCTCGACAGGGGTTGACTATGGCTACACCTTC
d_call: TRBD1
clone_size: .
j_call: TRBJ1-2
v_call: TRBV5-6

cdr3_aa: CASADTGELFF
cdr3_nt: TGTGCCAGCGCGGACACCGGGGAGCTGTTTTTT
d_call: .
clone_size: .
j_call: TRBJ2-2
v_call: TRBV7-3

cdr3_aa: CASSSSGTDTQYF
cdr3_nt: TGTGCCAGCAGCTCGTCGGGGACAGATACGCAGTATTTT
d_call: .
clone_size: few
j_call: TRBJ2-3
v_call: TRBV7-9

cdr3_aa: CASSDRIRRLNTEAFF
cdr3_nt: TGTGCCAGCAGTGACCGGATTCGCAGACTCAACACTGAAGCTTTCTTT
d_call: .
clone_size: .
j_call: TRBJ1-1
v_call: TRBV6-1

cdr3_aa: CASRGQSNQPQHF
cdr3_nt: TGTGCCAGTAGAGGACAGAGCAATCAGCCCCAGCATTTT
d_call: .
clone_size: .
j_call: TRBJ1-5
v_call: TRBV19

cdr3_aa: CASSVGQGEFQPQHF
cdr3_nt: TGTGCCAGCAGCGTGGGACAGGGCGAGTTTCAGCCCCAGCATTTT
d_call: TRBD1
clone_size: .
j_call: TRBJ1-5
v_call: TRBV6-6

cdr3_aa: CASSSLTGPLGDYGYTF
cdr3_nt: TGTGCCAGCAGCTCCTTGACAGGGCCCCTGGGAGACTATGGCTACACCTTC
d_call: TRBD1
clone_size: .
j_call: TRBJ1-2
v_call: TRBV11-2

cdr3_aa: CASSLDRGNTEAFF
cdr3_nt: TGTGCCAGCAGCTTGGACAGGGGGAACACTGAAGCTTTCTTT
d_call: TRBD1
clone_size: .
j_call: TRBJ1-1
v_call: TRBV5-4

cdr3_aa: CASSLSAGRNTEAFF
cdr3_nt: TGTGCCAGCAGTTTATCAGCCGGGAGGAACACTGAAGCTTTCTTT
d_call: .
clone_size: .
j_call: TRBJ1-1
v_call: TRBV28

cdr3_aa: CASGEGHYGYTF
cdr3_nt: TGTGCCAGCGGGGAGGGCCACTATGGCTACACCTTC
d_call: .
clone_size: .
j_call: TRBJ1-2
v_call: TRBV18

cdr3_aa: CASRYGQGSNQPQHF
cdr3_nt: TGTGCCAGCAGGTATGGACAGGGGAGCAATCAGCCCCAGCATTTT
d_call: TRBD1
clone_size: .
j_call: TRBJ1-5
v_call: TRBV6-5

cdr3_aa: CASSLGGGTETQYF
cdr3_nt: TGTGCCAGCAGCTTAGGGGGAGGGACGGAGACCCAGTACTTC
d_call: TRBD2
clone_size: .
j_call: TRBJ2-5
v_call: TRBV11-2

cdr3_aa: CASSFGTDNEKLFF
cdr3_nt: TGTGCCAGCAGTTTCGGGACAGATAATGAAAAACTGTTTTTT
d_call: TRBD1
clone_size: .
j_call: TRBJ1-4
v_call: TRBV5-4

cdr3_aa: CASSLRTGSFYEQYF
cdr3_nt: TGTGCCAGCAGCTTAAGGACAGGGTCGTTCTACGAGCAGTACTTC
d_call: TRBD1
clone_size: .
j_call: TRBJ2-7
v_call: TRBV11-1